A single T cell receptor beta chain is shown here with its context. As yet, its antigen is unknown. This sample's RNA came from whole unsorted tissue. The data stem from a study of tumor and adjacent non-tumor tissue in lung cancer. General observations from the study: Compared with tumor, normal lung showed significantly lower TCR diversity.

TCRbeta libraries were built with three rounds of nested PCR, modified from ARM-PCR. TCRdb passed the multiplex PCR reads through MiXCR, listing each CDR3 protein once. Here the sample spans fewer than 130,000 distinct CDR3 sequences, about 80% being singletons. Germline V lookup: CDR1 SQVTM, CDR2 ANQGSEA. The CDR3 has 16 residues. Sequenced input: lung tumor tissue. This sequence joins TRBV29-1 and TRBJ2-5, with D tentatively TRBD1 (6 bases). The TCR was taken from a man in his sixties or seventies with non-small cell lung cancer. Written as DNA, the CDR3 is TGCGGCACCAAGCCCTACATCCAGACAGGTCTAGAGACCCAGTACTTC. This encodes CGTKPYIQTGLETQYF.